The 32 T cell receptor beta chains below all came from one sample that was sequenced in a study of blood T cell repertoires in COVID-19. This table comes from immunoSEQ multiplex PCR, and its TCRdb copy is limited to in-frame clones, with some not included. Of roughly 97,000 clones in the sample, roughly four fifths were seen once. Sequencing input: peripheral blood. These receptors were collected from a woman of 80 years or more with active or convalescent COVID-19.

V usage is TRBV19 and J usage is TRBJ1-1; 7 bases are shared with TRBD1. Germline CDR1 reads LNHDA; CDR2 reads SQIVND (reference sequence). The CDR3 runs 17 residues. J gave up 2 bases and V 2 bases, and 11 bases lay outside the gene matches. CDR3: CASSILPRTGANTEAFF. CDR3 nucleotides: TGTGCCAGTAGTATACTGCCTCGGACAGGAGCTAACACTGAAGCTTTCTTT.

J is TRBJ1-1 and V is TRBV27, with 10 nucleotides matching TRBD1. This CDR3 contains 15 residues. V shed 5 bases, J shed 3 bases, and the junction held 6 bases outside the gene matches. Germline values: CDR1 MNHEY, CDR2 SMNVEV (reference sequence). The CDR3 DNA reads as TGTGCCAGCAGTCCGTGGACAGGGGGTGACACTGAAGCTTTCTTT. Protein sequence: CASSPWTGGDTEAFF.

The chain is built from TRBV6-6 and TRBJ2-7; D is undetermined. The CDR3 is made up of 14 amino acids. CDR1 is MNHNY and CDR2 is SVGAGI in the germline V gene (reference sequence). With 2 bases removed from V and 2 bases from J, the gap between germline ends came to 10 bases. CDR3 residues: CASSYGPTPYEQYF. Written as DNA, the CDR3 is TGTGCCAGCAGTTACGGTCCTACTCCCTACGAGCAGTACTTC.

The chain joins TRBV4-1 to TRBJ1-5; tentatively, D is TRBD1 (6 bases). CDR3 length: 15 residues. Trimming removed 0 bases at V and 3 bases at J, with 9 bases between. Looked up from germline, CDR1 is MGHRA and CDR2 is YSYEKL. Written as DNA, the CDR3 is TGCGCCAGCAGCCAAGATCCAGGGGTCAATCAGCCCCAGCATTTT. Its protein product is CASSQDPGVNQPQHF.

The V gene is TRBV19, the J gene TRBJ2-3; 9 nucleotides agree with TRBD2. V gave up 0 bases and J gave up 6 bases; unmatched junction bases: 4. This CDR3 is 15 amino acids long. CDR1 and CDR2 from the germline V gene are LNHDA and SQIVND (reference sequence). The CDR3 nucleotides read TGTGCCAGTAGTATAGACGGGCGGGAGGGCGATACGCAGTATTTT. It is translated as CASSIDGREGDTQYF.

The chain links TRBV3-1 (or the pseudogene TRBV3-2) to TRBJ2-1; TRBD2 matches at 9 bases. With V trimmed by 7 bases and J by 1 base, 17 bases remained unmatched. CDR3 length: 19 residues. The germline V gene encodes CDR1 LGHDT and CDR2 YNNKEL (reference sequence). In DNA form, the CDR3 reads TGTGCCAGCACCTACGGAGGATCGCGGGAGGGCACGTCCTACAATGAGCAGTTCTTC. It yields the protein CASTYGGSREGTSYNEQFF.

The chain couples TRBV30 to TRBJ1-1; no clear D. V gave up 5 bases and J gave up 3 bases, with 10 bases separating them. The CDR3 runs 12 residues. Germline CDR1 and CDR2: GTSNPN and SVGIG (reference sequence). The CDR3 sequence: CAWEQLHTEAFF. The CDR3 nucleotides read TGTGCCTGGGAACAGCTTCACACTGAAGCTTTCTTT.

The CDR3 protein is CATSIAGGPYEQYF. The CDR3 DNA is TGTGCCACCTCAATCGCGGGAGGGCCGTACGAGCAGTACTTC. The chain uses TRBV11-2 and TRBJ2-7; 9 nucleotides agree with TRBD2. From germline, CDR1 is SGHAT and CDR2 FQNNGV. With 10 bases clipped from V and 4 bases from J, the junction kept 11 bases outside the gene matches. The CDR3 runs 14 residues.

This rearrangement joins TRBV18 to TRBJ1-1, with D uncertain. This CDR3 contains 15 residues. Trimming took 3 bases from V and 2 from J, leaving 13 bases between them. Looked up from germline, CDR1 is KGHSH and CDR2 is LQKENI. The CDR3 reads CASSPRDARNTEAFF. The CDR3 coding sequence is TGTGCCAGCTCACCCCGGGATGCCAGAAACACTGAAGCTTTCTTT. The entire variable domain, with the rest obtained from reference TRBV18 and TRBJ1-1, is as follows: NAGVMQNPRHLVRRRGQEARLRCSPMKGHSHVYWYRQLPEEGLKFMVYLQKENIIDESGMPKERFSAEFPKEGPSILRIQQVVRGDSAAYFCASSPRDARNTEAFFGQGTRLTVV.

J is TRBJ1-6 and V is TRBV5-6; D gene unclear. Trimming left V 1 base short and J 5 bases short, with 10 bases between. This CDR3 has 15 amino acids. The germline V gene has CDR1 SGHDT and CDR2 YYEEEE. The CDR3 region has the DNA TGTGCCAGCAGCTTGTTCGAGGGTAATAATTCACCCCTCCACTTT. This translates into CASSLFEGNNSPLHF.

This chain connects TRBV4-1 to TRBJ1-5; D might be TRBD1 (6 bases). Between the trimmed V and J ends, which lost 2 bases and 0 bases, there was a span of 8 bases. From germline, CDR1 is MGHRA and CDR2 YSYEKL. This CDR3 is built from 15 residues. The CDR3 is CASSQLGHSNQPQHF. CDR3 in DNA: TGCGCCAGCAGCCAATTGGGACATAGCAATCAGCCCCAGCATTTT.

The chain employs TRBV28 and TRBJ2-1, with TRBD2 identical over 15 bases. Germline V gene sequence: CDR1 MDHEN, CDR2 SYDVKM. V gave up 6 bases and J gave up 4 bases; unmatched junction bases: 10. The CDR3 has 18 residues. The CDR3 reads CASRQGLAGGGIYNEQFF. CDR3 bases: TGTGCCAGCAGACAGGGACTAGCGGGAGGAGGAATTTACAATGAGCAGTTCTTC.

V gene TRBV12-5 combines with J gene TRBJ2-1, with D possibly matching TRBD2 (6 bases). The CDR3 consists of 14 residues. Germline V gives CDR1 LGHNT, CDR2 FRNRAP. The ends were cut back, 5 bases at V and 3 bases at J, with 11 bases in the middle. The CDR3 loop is CASGPGSDYNEQFF. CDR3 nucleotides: TGTGCTAGTGGTCCCGGGAGTGACTACAATGAGCAGTTCTTC.

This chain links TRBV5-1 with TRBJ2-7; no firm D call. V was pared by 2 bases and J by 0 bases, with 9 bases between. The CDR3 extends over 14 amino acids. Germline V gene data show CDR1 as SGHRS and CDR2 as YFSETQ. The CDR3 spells CASSFSGYSYEQYF. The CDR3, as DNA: TGCGCCAGCAGCTTTTCCGGTTACTCCTACGAGCAGTACTTC.

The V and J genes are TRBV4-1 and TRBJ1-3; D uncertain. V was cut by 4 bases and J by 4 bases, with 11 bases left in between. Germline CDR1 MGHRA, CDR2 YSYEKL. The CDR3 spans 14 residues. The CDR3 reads CASSPTGLGNTIYF. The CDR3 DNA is TGCGCCAGCAGCCCGACTGGGTTGGGAAACACCATATATTTT.

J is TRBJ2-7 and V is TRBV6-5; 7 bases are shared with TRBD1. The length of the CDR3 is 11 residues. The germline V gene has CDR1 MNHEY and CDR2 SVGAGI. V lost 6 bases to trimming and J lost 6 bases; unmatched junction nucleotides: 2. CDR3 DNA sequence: TGTGCCAGCAGGAGACAGGGCGAGCAGTACTTC. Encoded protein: CASRRQGEQYF.

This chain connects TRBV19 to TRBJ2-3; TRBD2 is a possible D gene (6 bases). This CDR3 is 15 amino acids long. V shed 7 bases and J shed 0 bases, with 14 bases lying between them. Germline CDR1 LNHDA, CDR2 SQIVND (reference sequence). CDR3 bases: TGTGCCAGTAACAGTAGGAGGGATAGCACAGATACGCAGTATTTT. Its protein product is CASNSRRDSTDTQYF.

The CDR3 loop reads CASSDGPRDGYTF. The CDR3 bases are TGTGCCAGCAGTGACGGCCCCCGGGATGGCTACACCTTC. The V and J genes are TRBV6-4 and TRBJ1-2; no reliable D call. CDR1 is MRHNA and CDR2 is SNTAGT in the germline V gene. V lost 2 bases and J 6 bases, leaving 10 bases between the germline ends. The CDR3 has 13 amino acids.

As DNA, the CDR3 is TGTGCCAGCAGCCAACAAAACAGGGGGCGAGCTTTCTTT. Its protein is CASSQQNRGRAFF. The rearrangement uses TRBV3-1 (or the pseudogene TRBV3-2) and TRBJ1-1; 9 nucleotides line up with TRBD1. In germline, CDR1 is LGHDT, CDR2 YNNKEL (reference sequence). J gave up 10 bases and V 2 bases, and 5 bases lay outside the gene matches. The CDR3 is made up of 13 amino acids.

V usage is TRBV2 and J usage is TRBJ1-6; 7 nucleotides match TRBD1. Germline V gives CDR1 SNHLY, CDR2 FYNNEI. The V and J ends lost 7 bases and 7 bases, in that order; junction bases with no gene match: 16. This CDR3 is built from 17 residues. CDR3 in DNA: TGTGCCAGCATAACTGACAGGGCGAGGGCAAAAAATTCACCCCTCCACTTT. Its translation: CASITDRARAKNSPLHF.

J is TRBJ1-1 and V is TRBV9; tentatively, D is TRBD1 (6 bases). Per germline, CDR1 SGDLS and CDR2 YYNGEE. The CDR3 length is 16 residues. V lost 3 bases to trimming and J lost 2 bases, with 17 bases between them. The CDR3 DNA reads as TGTGCCAGCAGCGCAATAAAGACAGGTTATAACACTGAAGCTTTCTTT. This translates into CASSAIKTGYNTEAFF.

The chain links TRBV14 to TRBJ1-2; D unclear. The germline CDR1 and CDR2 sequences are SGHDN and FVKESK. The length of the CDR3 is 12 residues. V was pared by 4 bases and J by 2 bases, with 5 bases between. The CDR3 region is CASSLANYGYTF. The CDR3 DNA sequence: TGTGCCAGCAGCCTCGCGAACTATGGCTACACCTTC. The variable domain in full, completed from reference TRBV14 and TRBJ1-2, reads EAGVTQFPSHSVIEKGQTVTLRCDPISGHDNLYWYRRVMGKEIKFLLHFVKESKQDESGMPNNRFLAERTGGTYSTLKVQPAELEDSGVYFCASSLANYGYTFGSGTRLTVV.

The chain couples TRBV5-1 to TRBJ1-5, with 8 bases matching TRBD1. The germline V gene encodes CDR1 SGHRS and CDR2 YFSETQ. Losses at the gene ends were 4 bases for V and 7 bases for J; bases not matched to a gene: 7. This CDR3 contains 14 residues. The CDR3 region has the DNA TGCGCCAGCAGCCCCGGACAGGGAGACCAGCCCCAGCATTTT. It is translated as CASSPGQGDQPQHF.

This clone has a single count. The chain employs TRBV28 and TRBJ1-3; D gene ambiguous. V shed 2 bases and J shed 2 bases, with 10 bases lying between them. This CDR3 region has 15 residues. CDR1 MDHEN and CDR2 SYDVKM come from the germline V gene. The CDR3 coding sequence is TGTGCCAGCAGTTTAACCAACCGAGCTGGAAACACCATATATTTT. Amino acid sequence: CASSLTNRAGNTIYF.

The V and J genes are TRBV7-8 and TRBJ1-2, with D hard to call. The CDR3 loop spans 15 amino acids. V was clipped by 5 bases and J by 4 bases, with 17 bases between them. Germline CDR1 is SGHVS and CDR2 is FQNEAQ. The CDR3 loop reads CASSLRVDAGYGYTF. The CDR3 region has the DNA TGTGCCAGCAGCCTCAGAGTCGACGCGGGCTATGGCTACACCTTC. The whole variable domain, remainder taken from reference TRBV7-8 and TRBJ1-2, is GAGVSQSPRYKVAKRGQDVALRCDPISGHVSLFWYQQALGQGPEFLTYFQNEAQLDKSGLPSDRFFAERPEGSVSTLKIQRTQQEDSAVYLCASSLRVDAGYGYTFGSGTRLTVV.

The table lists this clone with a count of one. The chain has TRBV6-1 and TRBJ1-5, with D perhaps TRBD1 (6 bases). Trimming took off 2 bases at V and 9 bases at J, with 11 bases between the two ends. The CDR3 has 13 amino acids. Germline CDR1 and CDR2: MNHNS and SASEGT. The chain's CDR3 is CASSERLQGPQHF. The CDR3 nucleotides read TGTGCCAGCAGTGAAAGGCTACAGGGGCCCCAGCATTTT.

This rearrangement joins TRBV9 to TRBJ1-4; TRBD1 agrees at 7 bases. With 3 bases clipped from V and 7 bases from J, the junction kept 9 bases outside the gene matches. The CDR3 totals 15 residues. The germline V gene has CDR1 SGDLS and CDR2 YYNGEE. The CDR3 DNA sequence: TGTGCCAGCAGCGGGGGGACAGCTGGGTCTGAAAAACTGTTTTTT. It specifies CASSGGTAGSEKLFF.

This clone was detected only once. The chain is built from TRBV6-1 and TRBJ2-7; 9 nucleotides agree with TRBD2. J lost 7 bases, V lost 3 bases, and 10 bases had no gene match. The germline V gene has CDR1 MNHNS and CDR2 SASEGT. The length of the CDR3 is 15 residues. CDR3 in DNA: TGTGCCAGCAGTGAGCGGGGGGGCCTAGGCGGGGAGCAGTACTTC. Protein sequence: CASSERGGLGGEQYF.

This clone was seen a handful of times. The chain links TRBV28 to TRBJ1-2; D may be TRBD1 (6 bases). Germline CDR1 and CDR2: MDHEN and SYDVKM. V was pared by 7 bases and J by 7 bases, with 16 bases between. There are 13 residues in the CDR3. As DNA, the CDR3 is TGTGCCAGCACCAAAGGGCTAGGGGGTGGCTACACCTTC. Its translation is CASTKGLGGGYTF.

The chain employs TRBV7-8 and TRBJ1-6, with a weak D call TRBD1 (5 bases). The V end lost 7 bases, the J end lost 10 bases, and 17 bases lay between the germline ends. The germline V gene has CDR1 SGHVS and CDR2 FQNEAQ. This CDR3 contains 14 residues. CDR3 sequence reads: CASNTRGGVSPLHF. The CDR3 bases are TGTGCCAGCAACACTCGGGGGGGGGTCTCACCCCTCCACTTT.

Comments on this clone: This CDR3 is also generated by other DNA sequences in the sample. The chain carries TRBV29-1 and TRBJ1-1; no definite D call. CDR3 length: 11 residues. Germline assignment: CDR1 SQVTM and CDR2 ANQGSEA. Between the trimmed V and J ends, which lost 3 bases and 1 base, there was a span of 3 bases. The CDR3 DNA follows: TGCAGCGTTGACAGGAACACTGAAGCTTTCTTT. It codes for CSVDRNTEAFF.

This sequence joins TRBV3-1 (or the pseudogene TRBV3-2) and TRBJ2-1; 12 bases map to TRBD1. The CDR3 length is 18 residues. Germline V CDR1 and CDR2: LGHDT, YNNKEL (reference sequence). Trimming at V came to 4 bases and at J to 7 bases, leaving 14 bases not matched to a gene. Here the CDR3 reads CASSRNPGQGAGQNEQFF. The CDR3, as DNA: TGTGCCAGCAGCCGGAACCCGGGACAGGGGGCCGGGCAAAATGAGCAGTTCTTC.